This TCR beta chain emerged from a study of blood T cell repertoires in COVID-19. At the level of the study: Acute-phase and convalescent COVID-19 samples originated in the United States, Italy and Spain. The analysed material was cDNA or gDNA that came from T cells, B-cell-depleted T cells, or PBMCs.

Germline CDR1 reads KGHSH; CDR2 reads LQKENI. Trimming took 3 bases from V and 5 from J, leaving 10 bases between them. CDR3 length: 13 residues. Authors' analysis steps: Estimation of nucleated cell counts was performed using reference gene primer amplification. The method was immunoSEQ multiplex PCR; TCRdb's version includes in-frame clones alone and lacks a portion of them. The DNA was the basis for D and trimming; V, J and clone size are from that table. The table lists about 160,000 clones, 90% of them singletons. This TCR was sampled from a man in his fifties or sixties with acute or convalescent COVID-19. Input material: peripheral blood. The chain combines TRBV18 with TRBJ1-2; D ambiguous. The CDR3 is CASSPVSDYGYTF. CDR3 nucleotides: TGTGCCAGCTCACCTGTCTCAGATTATGGCTACACCTTC.